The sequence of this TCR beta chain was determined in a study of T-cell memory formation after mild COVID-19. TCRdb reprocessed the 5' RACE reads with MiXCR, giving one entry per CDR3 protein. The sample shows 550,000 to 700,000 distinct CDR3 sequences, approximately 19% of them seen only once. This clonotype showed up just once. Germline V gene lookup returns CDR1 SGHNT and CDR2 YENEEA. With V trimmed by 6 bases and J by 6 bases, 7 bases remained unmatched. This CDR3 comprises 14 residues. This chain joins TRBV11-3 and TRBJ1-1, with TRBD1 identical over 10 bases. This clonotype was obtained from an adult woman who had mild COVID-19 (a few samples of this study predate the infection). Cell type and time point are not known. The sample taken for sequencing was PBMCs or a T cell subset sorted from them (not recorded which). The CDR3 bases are TGTGCCAGCAGAAGACAGGGGGCAGGGGCTGAAGCTTTCTTT. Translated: CASRRQGAGAEAFF.